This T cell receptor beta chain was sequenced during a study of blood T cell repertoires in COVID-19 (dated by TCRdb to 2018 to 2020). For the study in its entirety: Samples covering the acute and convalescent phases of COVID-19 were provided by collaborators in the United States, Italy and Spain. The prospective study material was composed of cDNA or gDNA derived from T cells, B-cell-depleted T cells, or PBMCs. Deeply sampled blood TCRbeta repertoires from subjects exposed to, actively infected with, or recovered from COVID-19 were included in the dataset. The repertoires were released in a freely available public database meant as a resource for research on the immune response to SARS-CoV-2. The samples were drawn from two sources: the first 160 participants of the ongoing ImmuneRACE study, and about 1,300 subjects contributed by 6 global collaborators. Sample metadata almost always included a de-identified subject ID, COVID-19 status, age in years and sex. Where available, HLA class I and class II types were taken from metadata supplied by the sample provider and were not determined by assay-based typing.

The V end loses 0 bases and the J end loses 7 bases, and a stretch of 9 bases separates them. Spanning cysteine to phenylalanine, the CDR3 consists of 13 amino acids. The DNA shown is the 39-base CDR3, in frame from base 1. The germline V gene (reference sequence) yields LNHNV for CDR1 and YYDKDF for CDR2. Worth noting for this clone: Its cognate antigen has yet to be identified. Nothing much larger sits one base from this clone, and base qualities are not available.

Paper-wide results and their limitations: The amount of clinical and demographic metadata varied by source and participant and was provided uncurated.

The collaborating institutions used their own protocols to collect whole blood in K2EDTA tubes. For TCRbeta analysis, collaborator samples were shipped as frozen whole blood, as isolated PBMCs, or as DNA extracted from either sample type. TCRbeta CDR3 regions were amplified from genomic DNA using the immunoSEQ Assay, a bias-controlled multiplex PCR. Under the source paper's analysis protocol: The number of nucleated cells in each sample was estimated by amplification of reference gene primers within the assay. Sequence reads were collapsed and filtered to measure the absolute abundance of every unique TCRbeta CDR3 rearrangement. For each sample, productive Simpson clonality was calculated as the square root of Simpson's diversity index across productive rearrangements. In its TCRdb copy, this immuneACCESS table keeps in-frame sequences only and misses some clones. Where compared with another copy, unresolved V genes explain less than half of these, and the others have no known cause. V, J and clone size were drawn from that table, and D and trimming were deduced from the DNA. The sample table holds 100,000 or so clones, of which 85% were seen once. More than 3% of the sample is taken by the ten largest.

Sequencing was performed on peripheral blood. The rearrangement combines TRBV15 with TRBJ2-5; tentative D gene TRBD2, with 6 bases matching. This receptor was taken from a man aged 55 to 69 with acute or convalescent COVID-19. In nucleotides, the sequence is TGTGCCACCAGCAGAGATCCCGGGGGGACCCAGTACTTC. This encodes CATSRDPGGTQYF.